These T cell receptor beta chains were read from a single sample in a study of vaccination and CD4 T cells after COVID-19. One entry per CDR3 protein results from TCRdb running MiXCR on the PCR reads. The sample carries about 3,100 distinct CDR3 sequences, 77% recorded once. These receptors' antigens are unknown. Sequenced: CD4+ T cells from blood, cultured in vitro. These receptors originate from a human donor who had recovered from COVID-19. The CDR3 runs from the conserved cysteine through the conserved F or W. A D gene is named only where the DNA matches it firmly. Rows give clone size only sometimes, using once, few, many, or a class for an expanded clone.

V: TRBV6-1; size: NA; D: TRBD2; J: TRBJ2-7; DNA: TGTGCCAGCAGCCCGACTAGCGGGGGGACCTACGAGCAGTACTTC; CDR3: CASSPTSGGTYEQYF
V: TRBV19; size: once; D: NA; J: TRBJ2-3; DNA: TGTGCCAGTAGCGGTCTAGCCGCAGATACGCAGTATTTT; CDR3: CASSGLAADTQYF
V: TRBV12-3/TRBV12-4; size: NA; D: NA; J: TRBJ1-5; DNA: TGTGCCAGCAGTACCGCAGACAATCAGCCCCAGCATTTT; CDR3: CASSTADNQPQHF
V: TRBV12-3/TRBV12-4; size: NA; D: NA; J: TRBJ1-2; DNA: TGTGCCAGCGGGAAGCAAGCTGGTGGCTACACCTTC; CDR3: CASGKQAGGYTF
V: TRBV7-2; size: few; D: NA; J: TRBJ1-1; DNA: TGTGCCAGCAGCTTGGTAGCGAACACTGAAGCTTTCTTT; CDR3: CASSLVANTEAFF
V: TRBV15; size: NA; D: NA; J: TRBJ2-7; DNA: TGTGCCACCAGCAGAGATAGGCTTTACGAGCAGTACTTC; CDR3: CATSRDRLYEQYF
V: TRBV24-1; size: few; D: TRBD1; J: TRBJ2-5; DNA: TGTGCCACCAGTGATCTACCGGACAGGGGAAACCAAGAGACCCAGTACTTC; CDR3: CATSDLPDRGNQETQYF
V: TRBV7-9; size: NA; D: NA; J: TRBJ1-1; DNA: TGTGCCAGCAGCTCCACGAGGGGCTGGGGAACTGAAGCTTTCTTT; CDR3: CASSSTRGWGTEAFF
V: TRBV2; size: NA; D: NA; J: TRBJ2-5; DNA: TGTGCCAGCAAGGCAGGCCAAGAGACCCAGTACTTC; CDR3: CASKAGQETQYF
V: TRBV9; size: NA; D: NA; J: TRBJ1-6; DNA: TGTGCCAGCAGCGTAGGGGGGGTTAGTGGACCACCCCTCCACTTT; CDR3: CASSVGGVSGPPLHF
V: TRBV6-1; size: NA; D: TRBD1; J: TRBJ1-1; DNA: TGTGCCAGCAGAACAGGGGCGGGAACTGAAGCTTTCTTT; CDR3: CASRTGAGTEAFF
V: TRBV6-1; size: NA; D: NA; J: TRBJ1-2; DNA: TGTGCCAGCAGGCTTTCGAGGGGATCAGAATATGGCTACACCTTC; CDR3: CASRLSRGSEYGYTF
V: TRBV15; size: NA; D: NA; J: TRBJ2-7; DNA: TGTGCCACCAGCAGTCCGACCCTGTGGCAGAATAGCTCCTACGAGCAGTACTTC; CDR3: CATSSPTLWQNSSYEQYF
V: TRBV20-1; size: NA; D: TRBD2; J: TRBJ2-5; DNA: TGCAGTGCTAGGTCCCCGGGAGGGAAACAAGAGACCCAGTACTTC; CDR3: CSARSPGGKQETQYF
V: TRBV20-1; size: NA; D: TRBD1; J: TRBJ1-2; DNA: TGCAGTGCTACGACAGGGGGCAAGGGTGGACATGGCTACACCTTC; CDR3: CSATTGGKGGHGYTF
V: TRBV6-2/TRBV6-3; size: NA; D: TRBD2; J: TRBJ2-5; DNA: TGTGCCAGCAGCTTCGGGACTAGGTCTCAGACCCAGTACTTC; CDR3: CASSFGTRSQTQYF
V: TRBV19; size: NA; D: NA; J: TRBJ1-2; DNA: TGTGCCAGTAGTAACGGACCCTTACGGAGCTATGGCTACACCTTC; CDR3: CASSNGPLRSYGYTF
V: TRBV7-2; size: NA; D: NA; J: TRBJ2-6; DNA: TGTGCCAGCAGCACCAGGGCTCCCGGGGCCAACGTCCTGACTTTC; CDR3: CASSTRAPGANVLTF
V: TRBV18; size: few; D: NA; J: TRBJ1-1; DNA: TGTGCCAGCTCACAAGAACAGGGCCGGAACACTGAAGCTTTCTTT; CDR3: CASSQEQGRNTEAFF
V: TRBV7-2; size: NA; D: NA; J: TRBJ2-5; DNA: TGTGCCAGCAGCTTAGCAGGGATAGGCGAGACCCAGTACTTC; CDR3: CASSLAGIGETQYF
V: TRBV20-1; size: NA; D: NA; J: TRBJ1-6; DNA: TGCAGTGCTCGGGGTCAATCGGGATCACCCCTCCACTTT; CDR3: CSARGQSGSPLHF
V: TRBV5-3; size: NA; D: NA; J: TRBJ1-1; DNA: TGTGCCAGAAGCTTTAACGGGTCACGGAAGGTTGAAGCTTTCTTT; CDR3: CARSFNGSRKVEAFF
V: TRBV2; size: NA; D: NA; J: TRBJ1-2; DNA: TGTGCCAGCACGGAGGGCGGCTATGGCTACACCTTC; CDR3: CASTEGGYGYTF
V: TRBV10-3; size: large; D: NA; J: TRBJ1-5; DNA: TGTGCCATCAGTGAATGGGGGAAGGAGGCCGGTCAGCCCCAGCATTTT; CDR3: CAISEWGKEAGQPQHF
V: TRBV7-2; size: NA; D: TRBD1; J: TRBJ1-5; DNA: TGTGCCAGCAGCCCAGGGACAGGGGGCCAAGTCCAGCATTTT; CDR3: CASSPGTGGQVQHF
V: TRBV20-1; size: large; D: NA; J: TRBJ2-7; DNA: TGCAGTGCTAGTAGGTCCGCTCATGGGGACGAGCAGTACTTC; CDR3: CSASRSAHGDEQYF
V: TRBV7-9; size: few; D: TRBD1; J: TRBJ1-2; DNA: TGTGCCAGCAGCTTCAACCGGGACAGGGGCCCCAGTCACACCTTC; CDR3: CASSFNRDRGPSHTF
V: TRBV15; size: NA; D: TRBD2; J: TRBJ2-5; DNA: TGTGCCACCAGCGGGGGGGTCAGTACCCAGTACTTC; CDR3: CATSGGVSTQYF
V: TRBV20-1; size: NA; D: NA; J: TRBJ2-3; DNA: TGCAGTGCTAGAGATGTAATGCTCACAGATACGCAGTATTTT; CDR3: CSARDVMLTDTQYF
V: TRBV28; size: NA; D: TRBD1; J: TRBJ1-2; DNA: TGTGCCAGCAGTTTATGGGAGGGGGCAGGATCTAACTATGGCTACACCTTC; CDR3: CASSLWEGAGSNYGYTF
V: TRBV4-3; size: NA; D: TRBD1; J: TRBJ1-3; DNA: TGCGCCAGCAGCCAATTCGGGACAGGGATTGGAAACACCATATATTTT; CDR3: CASSQFGTGIGNTIYF
V: TRBV11-2; size: NA; D: NA; J: TRBJ2-1; DNA: TGTGCCAGCAGCTATGAGGGATACAATGAGCAGTTCTTC; CDR3: CASSYEGYNEQFF
V: TRBV19; size: NA; D: NA; J: TRBJ1-2; DNA: TGTGCCAGTAGTATCCCCCAGGCGACAGGTCGCGGCTACACCTTC; CDR3: CASSIPQATGRGYTF
V: TRBV19; size: once; D: TRBD1; J: TRBJ2-2; DNA: TGTGCCAGTAGTCCTCCGGGACAGGCGAACACCGGGGAGCTGTTTTTT; CDR3: CASSPPGQANTGELFF
V: TRBV11-2; size: NA; D: NA; J: TRBJ2-7; DNA: TGTGCCAGCAGCCTCGAGGAGGGGTACACCTACGAGCAGTACTTC; CDR3: CASSLEEGYTYEQYF
V: TRBV20-1; size: NA; D: NA; J: TRBJ2-1; DNA: TGCAGTGCCGTACCTCCACCCACGCCGGAGCAGTTCTTC; CDR3: CSAVPPPTPEQFF
V: TRBV7-8; size: NA; D: TRBD1; J: TRBJ1-5; DNA: TGTGCCAGCAGCAGCAGACAGGGGACTAGCAATCAGCCCCAGCATTTT; CDR3: CASSSRQGTSNQPQHF